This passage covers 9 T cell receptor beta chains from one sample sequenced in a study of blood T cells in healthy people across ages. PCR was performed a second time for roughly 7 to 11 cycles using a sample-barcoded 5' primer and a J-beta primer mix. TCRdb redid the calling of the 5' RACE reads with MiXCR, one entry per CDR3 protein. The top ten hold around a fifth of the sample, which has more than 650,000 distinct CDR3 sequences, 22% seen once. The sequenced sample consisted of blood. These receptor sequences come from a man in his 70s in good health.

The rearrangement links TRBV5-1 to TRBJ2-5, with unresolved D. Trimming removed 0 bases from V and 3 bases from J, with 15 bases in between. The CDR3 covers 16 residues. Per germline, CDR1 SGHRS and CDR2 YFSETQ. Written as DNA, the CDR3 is TGCGCCAGCAGCTTGGGCGGCTTGGGCGGTAAAGAGACCCAGTACTTC. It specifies CASSLGGLGGKETQYF.

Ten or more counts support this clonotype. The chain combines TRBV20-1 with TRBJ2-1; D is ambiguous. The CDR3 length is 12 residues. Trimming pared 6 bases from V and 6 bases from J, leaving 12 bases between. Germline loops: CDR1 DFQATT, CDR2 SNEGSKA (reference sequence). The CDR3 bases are TGCAGTGCCCCCTCTTCGACCAATGAGCAGTTCTTC. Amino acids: CSAPSSTNEQFF.

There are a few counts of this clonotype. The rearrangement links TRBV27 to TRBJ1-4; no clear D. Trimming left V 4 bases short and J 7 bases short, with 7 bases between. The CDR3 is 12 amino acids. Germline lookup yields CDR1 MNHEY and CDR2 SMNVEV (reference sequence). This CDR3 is CASSSPGEKLFF. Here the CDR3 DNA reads TGTGCCAGCAGTTCCCCAGGTGAAAAACTGTTTTTT.

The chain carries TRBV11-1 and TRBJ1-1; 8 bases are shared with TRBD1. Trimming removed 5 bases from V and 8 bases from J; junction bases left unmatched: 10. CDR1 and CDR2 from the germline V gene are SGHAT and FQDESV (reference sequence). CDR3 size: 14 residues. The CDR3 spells CASSPGQGWKEAFF. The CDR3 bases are TGTGCCAGCAGCCCCGGACAGGGTTGGAAGGAAGCTTTCTTT.

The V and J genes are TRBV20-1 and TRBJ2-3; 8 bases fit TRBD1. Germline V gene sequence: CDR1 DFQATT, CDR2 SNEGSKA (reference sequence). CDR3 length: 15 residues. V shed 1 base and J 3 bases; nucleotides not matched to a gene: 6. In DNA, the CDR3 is TGCAGTGCTAGAGCCGACAGGGGAGTTACAGATACGCAGTATTTT. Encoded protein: CSARADRGVTDTQYF.

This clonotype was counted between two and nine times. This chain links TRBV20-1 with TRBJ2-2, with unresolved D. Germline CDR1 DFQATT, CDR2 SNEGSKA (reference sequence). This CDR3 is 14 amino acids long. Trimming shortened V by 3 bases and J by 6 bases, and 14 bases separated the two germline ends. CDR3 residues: CSASRHAIAGELFF. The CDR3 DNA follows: TGCAGTGCTAGTCGGCACGCCATTGCCGGGGAGCTGTTTTTT.

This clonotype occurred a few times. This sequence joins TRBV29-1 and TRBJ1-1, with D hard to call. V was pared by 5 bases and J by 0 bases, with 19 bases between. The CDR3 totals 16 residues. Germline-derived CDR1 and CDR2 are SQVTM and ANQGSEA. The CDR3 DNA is TGCAGCGTTCCCTGGCTTTCTCCGGGGATGAACACTGAAGCTTTCTTT. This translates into CSVPWLSPGMNTEAFF.

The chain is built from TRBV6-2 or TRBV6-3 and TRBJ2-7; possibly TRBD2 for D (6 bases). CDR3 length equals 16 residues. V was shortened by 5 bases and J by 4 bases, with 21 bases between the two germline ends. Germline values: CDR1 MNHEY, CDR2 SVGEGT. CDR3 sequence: CASSNTGLLYPYEQYV. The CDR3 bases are TGTGCCAGCAGTAACACGGGACTCCTATACCCTTACGAGCAGTACGTC.

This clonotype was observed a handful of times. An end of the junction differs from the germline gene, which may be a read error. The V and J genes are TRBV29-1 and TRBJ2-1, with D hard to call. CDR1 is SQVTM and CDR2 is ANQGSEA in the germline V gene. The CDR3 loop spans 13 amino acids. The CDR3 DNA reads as TGCAGCGTCCTCCTTCTGGTCACGAATGAGCAGTCCTTC. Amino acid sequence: CSVLLLVTNEQSF.